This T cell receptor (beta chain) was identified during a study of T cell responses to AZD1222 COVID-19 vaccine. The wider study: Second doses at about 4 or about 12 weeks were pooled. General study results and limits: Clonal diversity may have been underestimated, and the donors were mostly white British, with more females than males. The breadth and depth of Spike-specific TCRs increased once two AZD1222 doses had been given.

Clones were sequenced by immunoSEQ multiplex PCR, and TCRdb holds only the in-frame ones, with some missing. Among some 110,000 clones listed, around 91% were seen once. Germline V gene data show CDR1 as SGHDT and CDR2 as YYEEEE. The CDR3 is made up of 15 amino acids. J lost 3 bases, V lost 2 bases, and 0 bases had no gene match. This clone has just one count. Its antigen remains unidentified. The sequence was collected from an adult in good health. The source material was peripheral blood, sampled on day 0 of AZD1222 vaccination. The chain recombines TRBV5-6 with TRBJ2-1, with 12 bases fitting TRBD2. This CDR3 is CASSLLAGGYNEQFF. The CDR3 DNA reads TGTGCCAGCAGCTTACTAGCGGGGGGCTACAATGAGCAGTTCTTC.